Sequencing of this T cell receptor (beta chain) was carried out in a study of cytomegalovirus exposure and HLA in healthy donors. Study-level background: Prior work identified 100 million to 130 million unique TCR beta sequences in roughly 180 million T cells. Findings and caveats of the study: Reports showed the classifier diagnosing cytomegalovirus status with high specificity and sensitivity. On later analysis, the bulk of CMV-associated TCR beta chains appeared to be HLA-restricted.

This clone appeared a single time. What it binds is unknown. Deletions cut 1 base from V and 11 bases from J, with 9 bases between. There are 12 residues in the CDR3. CDR1 and CDR2 from the germline V gene are SEHNR and FQNEAQ (reference sequence). Primers: 60 Vbeta forward and 13 Jbeta reverse. Sequencing used immunoSEQ multiplex PCR; TCRdb keeps in-frame clones, though not all of them. The data contain tens of thousands of clones, almost 85% of them singletons. The sample consisted of PBMCs. This chain links TRBV7-9 with TRBJ2-1; D ambiguous. The clonotype originates from a man between 18 and 35 years old in good health and CMV-seronegative. CDR3 nucleotides: TGTGCCAGCAGCTTAGATACGGGTCAGCAGTTCTTC. It encodes CASSLDTGQQFF.